One and the same sample provided the 3 T cell receptor beta chains below, sequenced in a study of blood T cells in healthy people across ages. Primed by a sample-barcoded 5' primer and a J-beta primer mix, a second PCR proceeded for 7 to 11 cycles. TCRdb reanalysed the 5' RACE reads using MiXCR and keeps one entry per CDR3 protein. The data contain about 1 million distinct CDR3 sequences, 40% to 50% of them singletons. Specimen: blood. The source is a woman in her sixties or seventies in good health.

This chain joins TRBV7-3 and TRBJ1-2; no reliable D call. V lost 5 bases and J 0 bases, leaving 13 bases between the germline ends. CDR3 length equals 15 residues. CDR1 and CDR2 (germline): SGHTA, FQGTGA. CDR3 loop: CASSRGGSTNYGYTF. The CDR3 DNA sequence: TGTGCCAGCAGCAGAGGCGGTTCCACTAACTATGGCTACACCTTC.

This clonotype was found a few times. The J gene is TRBJ2-7, the V gene TRBV2; D is undetermined. This CDR3 contains 15 residues. The germline V gene encodes CDR1 SNHLY and CDR2 FYNNEI. Trimming took 2 bases from V and 3 from J, leaving 14 bases between them. CDR3 sequence reads: CASSELRIRSYEQYF. The CDR3 DNA reads TGTGCCAGCAGTGAACTCCGGATCCGCAGCTACGAGCAGTACTTC.

Turning to this clonotype: A read error may explain this, as a much larger clone is one base away. The chain couples TRBV29-1 to TRBJ2-3, with TRBD2 matching 11 bases. CDR1 is SQVTM and CDR2 is ANQGSEA in the germline V gene. The CDR3 is 14 amino acids. Losses at the gene ends were 8 bases for V and 5 bases for J; bases not matched to a gene: 9. In DNA form, the CDR3 reads TGCAGCACCCATACTAGCGGGAGTATAGATACGCAGTATTTT. It codes for CSTHTSGSIDTQYF.